Below, one T cell receptor (beta chain) is given with its context. The V end was cut by 1 base, the J end by 7 bases, with 5 bases between. Looked up from germline, CDR1 is GTSNPN and CDR2 is SVGIG (reference sequence). CDR3 length: 12 residues. TCRdb redid the calling of the RT-PCR reads with MiXCR, one entry per CDR3 protein. Among about 23,000 distinct CDR3 sequences listed, about 30% were seen once. The sample originates from a study of patients and donors after allogeneic stem cell transplantation. The specimen was blood, either unsorted or a sorted T cell fraction (not recorded which). This sequence originates from a human donor who was either an allogeneic HSCT recipient or a stem cell or donor lymphocyte infusion donor (not recorded which). It is not recorded whose cells these are; they may come from a transplant donor. The chain has TRBV30 and TRBJ1-6; D remains ambiguous. The CDR3 DNA reads as TGTGCCTGGAGTGACAGCAATTCACCCCTCCACTTT. Protein sequence: CAWSDSNSPLHF. The full variable domain, its missing parts supplied by reference TRBV30 and TRBJ1-6, is SQTIHQWPATLVQPVGSPLSLECTVEGTSNPNLYWYRQAAGRGLQLLFYSVGIGQISSEVPQNLSASRPQDRQFILSSKKLLLSDSGFYLCAWSDSNSPLHFGNGTRLTVT.